A single sample is the source of the 32 T cell receptor beta chains below, sequenced in a study of beta chain features in type 1 diabetes. Of the isolated RNA, all was reverse transcribed, and so the sequenced material was expressed TCRB transcripts. Here immunoSEQ multiplex PCR was the method, and the copy in TCRdb shows in-frame clones only, minus some. The sample lists around 150,000 clones; around 8.4% were seen once. General study points: Type 1 diabetes patients had TCRB CDR3s that were shorter (moderately but significantly so) in all four CD4+ subsets.

For these TCRs, the target antigens are not known. Sequenced sample: central memory CD4+ T cells from blood. Every receptor here comes from a woman between 18 and 29 years old with type 1 diabetes.

This clone was found a few times. The rearrangement uses TRBV29-1 and TRBJ1-5, with a tentative D call TRBD1 (6 bases). Germline assignment: CDR1 SQVTM and CDR2 ANQGSEA. Trimming removed 4 bases at V and 7 bases at J, with 11 bases between. The CDR3 length is 12 residues. The CDR3 reads CSVAGVGQPQHF. CDR3 coding DNA: TGCAGCGTTGCAGGGGTTGGGCAGCCCCAGCATTTT.

The table lists this clone with a few counts. This chain uses TRBV5-6 with TRBJ2-3; D is unclear. The CDR3 length is 12 residues. The ends were cut back, 0 bases at V and 6 bases at J, with 5 bases in the middle. Germline assignment: CDR1 SGHDT and CDR2 YYEEEE. CDR3 loop: CASSLGVDTQYF. CDR3 bases: TGTGCCAGCAGCTTGGGAGTGGATACGCAGTATTTT.

The chain carries TRBV7-2 and TRBJ2-1; 10 positions match TRBD2. The CDR3 length is 14 residues. Germline V gene data show CDR1 as SGHTA and CDR2 as FQGNSA. The V segment lost 5 bases and the J segment 9 bases; nucleotides outside the gene matches: 7. CDR3 sequence: CASSQESGRGEQFF. In DNA form, the CDR3 reads TGTGCCAGCAGCCAGGAAAGCGGGAGGGGTGAGCAGTTCTTC.

This clone turned up a few times. The CDR3, as DNA: TGTGCCAGCAGTTCACAGGGGGTGCGGGCTGAAGCTTTCTTT. As protein: CASSSQGVRAEAFF. The V call is TRBV28, the J call TRBJ1-1, with 8 bases identical to TRBD1. The CDR3 loop spans 14 amino acids. Germline values: CDR1 MDHEN, CDR2 SYDVKM. J lost 6 bases, V lost 4 bases, and 7 bases had no gene match.

The chain employs TRBV28 and TRBJ2-7; 12 positions match TRBD2. The junction had 10 bases not matched to a gene; V was cut back by 7 bases and J by 6 bases. The CDR3 contains 15 residues. Germline CDR1 reads MDHEN; CDR2 reads SYDVKM. The CDR3 here is CASTSRLAGESEQYF. In DNA, the CDR3 is TGTGCCAGCACCTCCAGACTAGCGGGAGAGAGCGAGCAGTACTTC.

This sequence joins TRBV15 and TRBJ2-2, with TRBD2 as a possible D gene (6 bases). The germline V and J ends were trimmed by 0 bases and 1 base, with 9 bases remaining between them. CDR1 is LNHNV, CDR2 YYDKDF, per germline (reference sequence). The CDR3 extends over 16 amino acids. The CDR3 bases are TGTGCCACCAGCAGAGATACTAGCAGGAACACCGGGGAGCTGTTTTTT. The encoded protein is CATSRDTSRNTGELFF.

CDR3 in amino acids: CASSRGQGTQYF. The DNA of the CDR3 is TGTGCCAGCAGTAGGGGACAGGGGACGCAGTACTTC. This chain uses TRBV28 with TRBJ2-7; the match to TRBD1 covers 10 bases. Trimming took 5 bases from V and 9 from J; bases not matched to a gene: 4. Germline CDR1 is MDHEN and CDR2 is SYDVKM. The CDR3 sequence is 12 residues long.

This clone was observed many times. V gene TRBV6-5 combines with J gene TRBJ2-5; 7 bases fit TRBD2. There are 15 residues in the CDR3. Germline trimming cut 5 bases from V and 4 bases from J; bases unmatched to any gene: 10. CDR1 is MNHEY, CDR2 SVGAGI, per germline. CDR3 in amino acids: CASSRLAVEGETQYF. For the CDR3, the DNA is TGTGCCAGCAGTCGGCTAGCGGTTGAGGGAGAGACCCAGTACTTC.

In its sample, this clone was seen many times. This chain connects TRBV23-1 to TRBJ2-7; 11 bases align to TRBD2. TRBV23-1 is identified as an open reading frame with a role that is uncertain. This CDR3 comprises 15 residues. The V gene end was trimmed by 5 bases and the J gene end by 3 bases; junction bases not matched to a gene: 6. The CDR3 spells CASSMSSGRRYEQYF. The DNA of the CDR3 is TGCGCCAGCAGTATGTCTAGCGGGAGGCGCTACGAGCAGTACTTC.

The chain is built from TRBV7-9 and TRBJ2-3; possibly TRBD2 for D (6 bases). Per germline, CDR1 SEHNR and CDR2 FQNEAQ (reference sequence). The CDR3 length is 15 residues. The CDR3 here is CEVRSAGRSTDTQYF. For the CDR3, the DNA is TGTGAGGTTCGGTCGGCGGGGCGTAGCACAGATACGCAGTATTTT.

There are a few counts of this clone. The chain carries TRBV7-8 and TRBJ2-1; 10 bases are a match to TRBD2. CDR1 is SGHVS and CDR2 is FQNEAQ in the germline V gene. V trimming: 3 bases; J trimming: 6 bases; junction bases outside the gene matches: 5. The CDR3 spans 15 residues. The CDR3 sequence is CASSLLAGAINEQFF. The CDR3 nucleotides are TGTGCCAGCAGCTTGCTAGCGGGAGCCATCAATGAGCAGTTCTTC.

The chain is built from TRBV9 and TRBJ1-4, with TRBD1 as a possible D gene (6 bases). The V end lost 4 bases, the J end lost 0 bases, and 10 bases lay between the germline ends. There are 15 residues in the CDR3. Germline V gives CDR1 SGDLS, CDR2 YYNGEE. The CDR3 region is CASSTEGATNEKLFF. The CDR3 bases are TGTGCCAGCAGCACCGAGGGGGCAACTAATGAAAAACTGTTTTTT.

V usage is TRBV4-3 and J usage is TRBJ1-6; the match to TRBD1 covers 8 bases. The V and J ends lost 0 bases and 7 bases, in that order; junction bases with no gene match: 5. Germline loops: CDR1 LGHNA, CDR2 YSLEER. This CDR3 comprises 16 residues. The CDR3 region is CASSQEHDRGNSPLHF. The DNA of the CDR3 is TGCGCCAGCAGCCAAGAGCACGACAGGGGCAATTCACCCCTCCACTTT.

A few counts support this clone. The V gene is TRBV18, the J gene TRBJ2-7, with 8 bases identical to TRBD2. There are 14 residues in the CDR3. The V segment lost 2 bases and the J segment 5 bases; nucleotides outside the gene matches: 5. The germline V gene encodes CDR1 KGHSH and CDR2 LQKENI. This CDR3 is CASSPRAGVNEQYF. For the CDR3, the DNA is TGTGCCAGCTCACCAAGAGCGGGAGTGAACGAGCAGTACTTC. Full variable domain (outside the CDR3, taken from reference TRBV18 and TRBJ2-7): NAGVMQNPRHLVRRRGQEARLRCSPMKGHSHVYWYRQLPEEGLKFMVYLQKENIIDESGMPKERFSAEFPKEGPSILRIQQVVRGDSAAYFCASSPRAGVNEQYFGPGTRLTVT.

A few counts support this clone. This chain uses TRBV7-2 with TRBJ2-7, with D uncertain. V was pared by 5 bases and J by 5 bases, with 13 bases between. In germline, CDR1 is SGHTA, CDR2 FQGNSA. This CDR3 region has 13 residues. The DNA of the CDR3 is TGTGCCAGCAGCCCTCTGAGGCTTCACGAGCAGTACTTC. Amino acids: CASSPLRLHEQYF.

This clone appeared a few times. This chain connects TRBV9 to TRBJ1-2; the D gene is possibly TRBD1 (6 bases). The CDR3 has 16 residues. Germline CDR1 reads SGDLS; CDR2 reads YYNGEE. Trimming pared 0 bases from V and 3 bases from J, leaving 15 bases between. This CDR3 is CASSVDGGAAYYGYTF. For the CDR3, the DNA is TGTGCCAGCAGCGTAGATGGGGGGGCGGCTTACTATGGCTACACCTTC. The full variable domain, its missing parts supplied by reference TRBV9 and TRBJ1-2, is DSGVTQTPKHLITATGQRVTLRCSPRSGDLSVYWYQQSLDQGLQFLIQYYNGEERAKGNILERFSAQQFPDLHSELNLSSLELGDSALYFCASSVDGGAAYYGYTFGSGTRLTVV.

CDR3 in amino acids: CAISPSVGQGHNEKLFF. The CDR3 nucleotides read TGTGCCATCAGTCCATCGGTCGGACAGGGACATAATGAAAAACTGTTTTTT. This sequence joins TRBV10-3 and TRBJ1-4; 8 bases are a match to TRBD1. Germline loops: CDR1 ENHRY, CDR2 SYGVKD. Losses at the gene ends were 5 bases for V and 4 bases for J; bases not matched to a gene: 12. CDR3 size: 17 residues.

This chain uses TRBV30 with TRBJ2-7; D is unclear. The germline V gene has CDR1 GTSNPN and CDR2 SVGIG (reference sequence). Trimming left V 1 base short and J 0 bases short, with 10 bases between. The CDR3 has 14 residues. The DNA for the CDR3 is TGTGCCTGGAGTGAAACCCGCGGCTCCTACGAGCAGTACTTC. Its protein product is CAWSETRGSYEQYF.

The chain has TRBV10-3 and TRBJ2-1; weak D call: TRBD1 (5 bases). In germline, CDR1 is ENHRY, CDR2 SYGVKD. This CDR3 has 16 residues. The V gene lost 0 bases and the J gene lost 3 bases, with 12 bases spanning the gap. The CDR3 reads CAISESSGADYNEQFF. Here the CDR3 DNA reads TGTGCCATCAGTGAGTCGAGTGGGGCAGACTACAATGAGCAGTTCTTC.

The chain has TRBV7-2 and TRBJ2-1; tentatively, D is TRBD2 (5 bases). This CDR3 is 15 amino acids long. The ends were cut back, 0 bases at V and 6 bases at J, with 12 bases in the middle. Germline V lookup: CDR1 SGHTA, CDR2 FQGNSA. Written as DNA, the CDR3 is TGTGCCAGCAGCTTAGCGGGGTCTAGCCCCAATGAGCAGTTCTTC. It specifies CASSLAGSSPNEQFF.

This clone showed up just a few times. The CDR3 spells CASTLRGLGSMDEQFF. DNA for the CDR3: TGTGCCAGCACCCTAAGAGGATTGGGGAGCATGGATGAGCAGTTCTTC. V and J are TRBV7-8 and TRBJ2-1, with a tentative D call TRBD2 (5 bases). This CDR3 has 16 residues. Between the trimmed V and J ends, which lost 7 bases and 8 bases, there was a span of 24 bases. Germline V lookup: CDR1 SGHVS, CDR2 FQNEAQ.

This clone was seen only a few times. V gene TRBV6-5 combines with J gene TRBJ1-4; D gene uncertain. The V end lost 3 bases, the J end lost 3 bases, and 11 bases lay between the germline ends. This CDR3 is 15 amino acids long. In germline, CDR1 is MNHEY, CDR2 SVGAGI. The CDR3 region is CASSYAALANEKLFF. The CDR3 region has the DNA TGTGCCAGCAGTTATGCGGCACTGGCTAATGAAAAACTGTTTTTT.

This clone was detected a few times. The chain couples TRBV4-3 to TRBJ2-5; TRBD1 matches 8 bases. CDR1 is LGHNA and CDR2 is YSLEER in the germline V gene. The V segment lost 0 bases and the J segment 9 bases; nucleotides outside the gene matches: 9. The CDR3 runs to 15 residues. The CDR3 protein is CASSQEGQGPWAQYF. The CDR3 DNA follows: TGCGCCAGCAGCCAAGAAGGACAGGGCCCTTGGGCCCAGTACTTC.

This clone has more than one count but fewer than ten. This rearrangement joins TRBV5-4 to TRBJ2-3; a possible D gene is TRBD1 (5 bases). CDR1 is SGHNT and CDR2 is YYREEE in the germline V gene (reference sequence). The CDR3 length is 13 residues. The ends were cut back, 7 bases at V and 4 bases at J, with 13 bases in the middle. As DNA, the CDR3 is TGTGCCAGCGGGCTCAGGGCTGCAGATACGCAGTATTTT. It yields the protein CASGLRAADTQYF.

DNA of the CDR3: TGTGCCAGCAGCCCCCCGGGACTAGCGGGGGTCGTCTACAATGAGCAGTTCTTC. Residues: CASSPPGLAGVVYNEQFF. The V and J genes are TRBV21-1 and TRBJ2-1; TRBD2 is the table's D call, not checked against the DNA. TRBV21-1 is a recognized pseudogene. This CDR3 region has 18 residues.

There are a few counts of this clone. This chain uses TRBV19 with TRBJ1-5; tentatively, D is TRBD1 (6 bases). The V gene lost 9 bases and the J gene lost 4 bases, with 13 bases spanning the gap. The germline V gene has CDR1 LNHDA and CDR2 SQIVND (reference sequence). The CDR3 runs 13 residues. The CDR3 sequence: CASSDRNNQPQHF. For the CDR3, the DNA is TGTGCCAGCTCGGACAGAAATAATCAGCCCCAGCATTTT. Complete variable domain (other parts from reference TRBV19 and TRBJ1-5): DGGITQSPKYLFRKEGQNVTLSCEQNLNHDAMYWYRQDPGQGLRLIYYSQIVNDFQKGDIAEGYSVSREKKESFPLTVTSAQKNPTAFYLCASSDRNNQPQHFGDGTRLSIL.

This chain links TRBV4-3 with TRBJ2-3; 9 nucleotides agree with TRBD1. This CDR3 has 17 amino acids. CDR1 is LGHNA, CDR2 YSLEER, per germline. Trimming cost V 2 bases and J 4 bases; bases outside gene matches: 10. Here the CDR3 reads CASSQTWGTGKADTQYF. The CDR3, as DNA: TGCGCCAGCAGCCAAACGTGGGGGACAGGGAAGGCAGATACGCAGTATTTT.

This clone occurred a few times. J is TRBJ2-1 and V is TRBV11-3; D perhaps matches TRBD2 (7 bases). This CDR3 comprises 14 residues. Trimming took off 5 bases at V and 7 bases at J, with 15 bases between the two ends. Germline V CDR1 and CDR2: SGHNT, YENEEA. CDR3 sequence: CASSIQGGRNEQFF. Here the CDR3 DNA reads TGTGCCAGCAGCATACAGGGAGGGCGGAATGAGCAGTTCTTC.

The rearrangement joins TRBV28 to TRBJ2-7; TRBD2 aligns across 7 bases. V shed 6 bases, J shed 4 bases, and the junction held 15 bases outside the gene matches. This CDR3 is 16 amino acids long. The germline V gene encodes CDR1 MDHEN and CDR2 SYDVKM. The CDR3 coding sequence is TGTGCCAGCAGCTCGGCTGGGGGAGGGGTTTCTTACGAGCAGTACTTC. Amino acids: CASSSAGGGVSYEQYF.

This clone was counted only a few times. V is TRBV11-3 and J is TRBJ2-6; D perhaps matches TRBD1 (5 bases). V was shortened by 4 bases and J by 7 bases, with 8 bases between the two germline ends. Germline V gene lookup returns CDR1 SGHNT and CDR2 YENEEA. This CDR3 comprises 13 residues. The CDR3 region has the DNA TGTGCCAGCAGCTCAGGGTTAGCCAACGTCCTGACTTTC. Amino acids: CASSSGLANVLTF.

The V and J genes are TRBV19 and TRBJ2-7, with D hard to call. Trimming took 5 bases from V and 5 from J, leaving 16 bases between them. The CDR3 sequence is 14 residues long. Germline assignment: CDR1 LNHDA and CDR2 SQIVND (reference sequence). This CDR3 is CASSSQRSVHEQYF. The CDR3, as DNA: TGTGCCAGTAGTTCTCAACGGTCGGTCCACGAGCAGTACTTC.

This clone was observed at least ten times. CDR3 loop: CASSVVAGANTGELFF. CDR3 coding DNA: TGTGCCAGCAGCGTAGTAGCGGGAGCGAACACCGGGGAGCTGTTTTTT. This chain joins TRBV7-2 and TRBJ2-2; 9 nucleotides align to TRBD2. V gave up 5 bases and J gave up 0 bases; unmatched junction bases: 4. Germline loops: CDR1 SGHTA, CDR2 FQGNSA. The CDR3 has 16 residues.